These T cell receptor beta chains were read from a single sample in a study of neurological immune-mediated disorders. TCRdb ran MiXCR on the 5' RACE reads and lists one entry per CDR3 protein. The sample carries tens of thousands of distinct CDR3 sequences, roughly 5.6% recorded once. Sequencing input: PBMCs. The source of these receptors is a man in his late teens or twenties with multiple sclerosis. CDR3s include the opening cysteine and the closing phenylalanine or tryptophan. Fields, in order: V gene, J gene, D gene, clone size, CDR3 DNA, CDR3 protein. D genes are given only for firm matches. The listing skips clone size in some rows; elsewhere it reads once, few, many or a size class.

TRBV5-1,TRBJ2-7,TRBD1,many,TGCGCCAGCAGCCCCGGGACAGGGCTGGACGAGCAGTACTTC,CASSPGTGLDEQYF
TRBV28,TRBJ2-7,-,few,TGTGCCAGCAGTTCGGAATTCCGCCACGAGCAGTACTTC,CASSSEFRHEQYF
TRBV24-1,TRBJ2-2,-,many,TGTGCCACCAGTGACTCACTAGGAAACACCGGGGAGCTGTTTTTT,CATSDSLGNTGELFF
TRBV20-1,TRBJ2-7,TRBD2,many,TGCAGTGCTAGATTGGGGGGGTTCGTCGAGCAGTACTTC,CSARLGGFVEQYF
TRBV6-2/TRBV6-3,TRBJ2-1,-,many,TGTGCCAGCAGTTTTGTCTTAGACAATGAGCAGTTCTTC,CASSFVLDNEQFF
TRBV7-2,TRBJ2-2,-,many,TGTGCCAGCAGCCTTAGTAACCCCGGGGAGCTGTTTTTT,CASSLSNPGELFF
TRBV7-8,TRBJ2-3,-,many,TGTGCCAGCAGCTTAACGGGGGATACGCAGTATTTT,CASSLTGDTQYF
TRBV20-1,TRBJ1-1,-,many,TGCAGTGCTGCCCCCCCAAACACTGAAGCTTTCTTT,CSAAPPNTEAFF
TRBV20-1,TRBJ2-7,-,many,TGCAGTGCTAGAGACCCCATCGAGCACTACGAGCAGTACTTC,CSARDPIEHYEQYF
TRBV7-2,TRBJ1-1,-,many,TGTGCCAGCAGCTTAGGGTCTACCCAGGGGACTGAAGCTTTCTTT,CASSLGSTQGTEAFF
TRBV5-1,TRBJ2-7,-,many,TGCGCCAGCAGGACCAGGGGCTTCCCCTACGAGCAGTACTTC,CASRTRGFPYEQYF
TRBV5-1,TRBJ2-7,TRBD2,many,TGCGCCAGCAGCTTAGGGACTAGCGGGGGGTCCTACGAGCAGTACTTC,CASSLGTSGGSYEQYF
TRBV27,TRBJ2-6,-,many,TGTGCCAGCAGTTTATCCGACAGTTCCTCCTCTGGGGCCAACGTCCTGACTTTC,CASSLSDSSSSGANVLTF
TRBV20-1,TRBJ1-6,-,few,TGCAGTGCTAGATCTCCGACAGATTACCACGATAATTCACCCCTCAACTTT,CSARSPTDYHDNSPLNF
TRBV18,TRBJ1-5,TRBD1,-,TGTGCCAGCTCACGGACAGGGGACCCCAATCAGCCCCAGCATTTT,CASSRTGDPNQPQHF
TRBV29-1,TRBJ2-7,-,many,TGCAGCGTGGGGTCCCCCCGGGGCTCCTACGAGCAGTACTTC,CSVGSPRGSYEQYF
TRBV3-1,TRBJ2-3,-,many,TGTGCCAGCAGCCAAGATGGGAGGAGCTATAACACAGATACGCAGTATTTT,CASSQDGRSYNTDTQYF
TRBV28,TRBJ1-1,TRBD1,many,TGTGCCAGCAGTCATAGTAGGGGGCGGGTCACTGAAGCTTTCTTT,CASSHSRGRVTEAFF
TRBV12-3/TRBV12-4,TRBJ2-4,-,many,TGTGCCAGCAGACTGGTTCGAACCCCCGAGGGCGTGCAGTACTTC,CASRLVRTPEGVQYF
TRBV20-1,TRBJ1-5,TRBD1,few,TGCAGTGCTAGTAACAGGGGCGGCCAGCCCCAGAATTTT,CSASNRGGQPQNF
TRBV12-3/TRBV12-4,TRBJ2-4,-,many,TGTGCCAGCAGCCCAGGGGGGGCAGCCAAAAACATTCAGTACTTC,CASSPGGAAKNIQYF
TRBV20-1,TRBJ2-7,-,few,TGCAGTGCTAGACTGCGGGAAAAGCCCTACGAGCAGTACTTC,CSARLREKPYEQYF
TRBV20-1,TRBJ1-2,-,many,TGCAGTGCTACGTCGACGACGTATGGCTACACCTTC,CSATSTTYGYTF
TRBV5-1,TRBJ2-2,-,many,TGCGCCAGCAGCTTAGAAGGACTCGTCGCCACCGGGGAGCTGTTTTTT,CASSLEGLVATGELFF
TRBV20-1,TRBJ1-1,-,many,TGCAGTGCTAGTAACCCCGGCAGGTCCGGCACTGAAGCTTTCTTT,CSASNPGRSGTEAFF
TRBV5-1,TRBJ2-1,-,-,TGCGCCAGCAGCTTGTCCCTAGCTTCCTACAATGAGCAGTTCTTC,CASSLSLASYNEQFF
TRBV5-1,TRBJ1-1,-,many,TGCGCCAGCAGCTTGATCCCCCCCGACAGTGGCACTGAAGCTTTCTTT,CASSLIPPDSGTEAFF
TRBV9,TRBJ2-1,TRBD2,many,TGTGCCAGCAGCTCCCCAGGGACTAGCGGGATCAGCTCCTACAATGAGCAGTTCTTC,CASSSPGTSGISSYNEQFF
TRBV20-1,TRBJ1-2,TRBD1,many,TGCAGTGCTAGGCCCCTCCTAAATTCGACAGGGGGGAGCTATGGCTACACCTTC,CSARPLLNSTGGSYGYTF
TRBV3-1,TRBJ2-3,-,many,TGTGCCAGCAGCTCCTTTGGGTACGGGGAGGACGGAGATACGCAGTATTTT,CASSSFGYGEDGDTQYF
TRBV7-2,TRBJ2-1,-,many,TGTGCCAGCAGCGGGGTAGGGGCGAGGTTTTTGTTCTTC,CASSGVGARFLFF
TRBV5-1,TRBJ2-1,-,many,TGCGCCAGCAGGAAAGACAGCCCAAACAATGAGCAGTTCTTC,CASRKDSPNNEQFF
TRBV30,TRBJ1-1,-,many,TGTGCCTGGAATAGGGAATACGGCACTGAAGCTTTCTTT,CAWNREYGTEAFF
TRBV5-1,TRBJ2-3,TRBD1,many,TGCGCCAGCAGAGACAGGGGGATCTTATCCACAGATACGCAGTATTTT,CASRDRGILSTDTQYF
TRBV19,TRBJ2-3,-,-,TGTGCCAGTAGTATCCGGCTAGAGGGGGGCACAGATACGCAGTATTTT,CASSIRLEGGTDTQYF
TRBV5-1,TRBJ2-3,TRBD2,many,TGCGCCAGCAGCCTCATGGCGCGGGGGGGGACCCAGACAGATACGCAGTATTTT,CASSLMARGGTQTDTQYF
TRBV9,TRBJ2-1,TRBD2,many,TGTGCCAGCGGACGGGGGGGCCTTTCCGATGAGCAGTTCTTC,CASGRGGLSDEQFF
TRBV20-1,TRBJ2-7,TRBD1,many,TGCAGTGCTAGCGGACAGGGGCTACTCCTTTCCTACGAGCAGTACTTC,CSASGQGLLLSYEQYF
TRBV5-6,TRBJ1-5,-,many,TGTGCCAGCAGCTTTGGTAGCAATCAGCCCCAGAATTTT,CASSFGSNQPQNF
TRBV7-2,TRBJ1-2,TRBD1,many,TGTGCCAGCAGCTATTCACAGGGGGCCTATGGCTACACCTTC,CASSYSQGAYGYTF
TRBV15,TRBJ2-1,TRBD1,many,TGTGCCACCAGCAGGGACAGGGCGTACAATGAGCAGTTCTTC,CATSRDRAYNEQFF
TRBV6-6,TRBJ2-7,-,many,TGTGCCAGCAGCCCAAGCACCTACGAGCAGTACTTC,CASSPSTYEQYF
TRBV20-1,TRBJ2-3,TRBD2,many,TGCAGTGCTAGAGTCACGGGCGGGGGGCGCACAGATACGCAGTATTTT,CSARVTGGGRTDTQYF
TRBV12-3/TRBV12-4,TRBJ2-7,TRBD2,many,TGTGCCAGCAGTTTAAGCGGGGGAAACGAGCAGTACTTC,CASSLSGGNEQYF
TRBV7-3,TRBJ2-1,-,many,TGTGCCAGCGGATACAGCCACAATGAGCAGTTCTTC,CASGYSHNEQFF
TRBV5-1,TRBJ1-5,-,-,TGCGCCAGCAGCTTGGACAGTCTTCAGCCCCAGAATTTT,CASSLDSLQPQNF
TRBV29-1,TRBJ2-7,-,many,TGCAGCGTTGAATCGGGGTACGAGCAGTACTTC,CSVESGYEQYF
TRBV5-6,TRBJ2-2,TRBD2,many,TGTGCCAGCAGCTTGATAGGGAGCGGGAGTCACACCGGGGAGCTGTTTTTT,CASSLIGSGSHTGELFF
TRBV20-1,TRBJ1-5,TRBD1,many,TGCAGTGCAACTCAGGGGGCGAGTCAGCCCCAGCATTTT,CSATQGASQPQHF